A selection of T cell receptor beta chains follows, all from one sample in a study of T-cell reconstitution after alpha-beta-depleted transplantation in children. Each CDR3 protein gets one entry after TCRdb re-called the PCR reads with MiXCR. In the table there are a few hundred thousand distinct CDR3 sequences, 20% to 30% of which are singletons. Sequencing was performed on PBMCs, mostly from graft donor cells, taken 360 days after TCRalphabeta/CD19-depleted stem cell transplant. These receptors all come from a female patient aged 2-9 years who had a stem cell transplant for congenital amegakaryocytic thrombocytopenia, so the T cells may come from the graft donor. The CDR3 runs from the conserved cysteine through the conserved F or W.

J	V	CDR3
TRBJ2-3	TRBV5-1	CASSSGLSTDTQYF
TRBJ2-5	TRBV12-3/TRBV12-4	CASSLTRRQETQYF
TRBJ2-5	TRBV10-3	CAISESSAEETQYF
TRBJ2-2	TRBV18	CASSPLYTGELFF
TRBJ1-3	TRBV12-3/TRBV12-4	CASSRGLASGNTIYF
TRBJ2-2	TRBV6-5	CASSYSTWTGRRKELFF
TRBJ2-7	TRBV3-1	CASSRLAEGHYEQYF
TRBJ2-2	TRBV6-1	CASSGQKGGGSFF
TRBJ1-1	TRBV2	CASSATTNTEAFF
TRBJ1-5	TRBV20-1	CSARDHRGWPQHF
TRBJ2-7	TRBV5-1	CASSLDSGGIYEQYF
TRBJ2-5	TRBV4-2	CASSQYLRAETQYF
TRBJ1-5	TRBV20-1	CSARPPGSQNSNQPQHF
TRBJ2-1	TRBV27	CASSLSLAGTLREQFF
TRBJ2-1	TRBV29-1	CSVFPGHRYNEQFF
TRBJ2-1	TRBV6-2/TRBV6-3	CASSKRQGPGNEQFF
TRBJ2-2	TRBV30	CAWSRGTSDGELFF
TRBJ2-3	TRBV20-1	CSALFGFDTQYF
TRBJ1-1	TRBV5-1	CASSLAPAENEAFF
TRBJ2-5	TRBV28	CASSLWLAETQYF
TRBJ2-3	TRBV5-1	CASSLYGTSGSFTDTQYF
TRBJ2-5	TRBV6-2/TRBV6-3	CASSHTGGQYF
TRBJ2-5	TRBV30	CAWSVSGLAGTQETQYF
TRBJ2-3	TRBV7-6	CASSGHGLPMDTQYF
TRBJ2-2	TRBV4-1	CASSQVRTPGELFF
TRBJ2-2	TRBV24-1	CATSDPLAGELFF
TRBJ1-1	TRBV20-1	CSAEPQGGPEAFF
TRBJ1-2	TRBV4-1	CASSQETGTGPYGYTF
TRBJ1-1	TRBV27	CASSLHAGSRAFF
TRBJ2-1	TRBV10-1	CASSWLIPNEQFF
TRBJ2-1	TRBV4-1	CASSHRGSGGLNEQFF
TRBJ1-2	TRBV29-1	CSVDGGARNYGYTF
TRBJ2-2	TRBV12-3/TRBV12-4	CASSSRRKQGAMGPGELFF
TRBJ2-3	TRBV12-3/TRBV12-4	CASSLIFEEGQYF
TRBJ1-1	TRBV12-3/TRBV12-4	CASSHPPGWRANTEAFF